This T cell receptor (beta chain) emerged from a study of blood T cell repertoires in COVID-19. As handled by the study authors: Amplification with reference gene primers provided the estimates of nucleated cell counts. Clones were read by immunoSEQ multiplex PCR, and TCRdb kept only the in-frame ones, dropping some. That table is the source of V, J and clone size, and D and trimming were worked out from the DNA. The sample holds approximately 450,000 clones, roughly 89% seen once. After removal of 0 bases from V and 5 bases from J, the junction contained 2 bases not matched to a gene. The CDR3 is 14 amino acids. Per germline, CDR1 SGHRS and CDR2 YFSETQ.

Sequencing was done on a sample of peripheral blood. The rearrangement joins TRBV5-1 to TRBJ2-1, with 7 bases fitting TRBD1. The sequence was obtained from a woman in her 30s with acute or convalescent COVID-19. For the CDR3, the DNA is TGCGCCAGCAGCTTGGGGGGACAGAACAATGAGCAGTTCTTC. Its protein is CASSLGGQNNEQFF.